The clone carrying this T cell receptor (beta chain) has ten or more counts. The trim removed 3 bases at V and 5 bases at J, leaving 5 bases unmatched. The CDR3 loop spans 15 amino acids. Looked up from germline, CDR1 is SGHTA and CDR2 is FQGNSA. TCRdb re-derived calls from the RT-PCR reads in MiXCR, one entry per CDR3 protein. The data contain more than 550,000 distinct CDR3 sequences, approximately 15% of them singletons. V is TRBV7-2 and J is TRBJ2-4, with TRBD1 matching over 9 bases. The source of this sequence is a female donor in good health, serving as a healthy control. Material: memory CD4+ T cells from blood. The CDR3 coding sequence is TGTGCCAGCAGCTTCCGCACAGGGGGCGAAAACATTCAGTACTTC. This sequence encodes CASSFRTGGENIQYF.